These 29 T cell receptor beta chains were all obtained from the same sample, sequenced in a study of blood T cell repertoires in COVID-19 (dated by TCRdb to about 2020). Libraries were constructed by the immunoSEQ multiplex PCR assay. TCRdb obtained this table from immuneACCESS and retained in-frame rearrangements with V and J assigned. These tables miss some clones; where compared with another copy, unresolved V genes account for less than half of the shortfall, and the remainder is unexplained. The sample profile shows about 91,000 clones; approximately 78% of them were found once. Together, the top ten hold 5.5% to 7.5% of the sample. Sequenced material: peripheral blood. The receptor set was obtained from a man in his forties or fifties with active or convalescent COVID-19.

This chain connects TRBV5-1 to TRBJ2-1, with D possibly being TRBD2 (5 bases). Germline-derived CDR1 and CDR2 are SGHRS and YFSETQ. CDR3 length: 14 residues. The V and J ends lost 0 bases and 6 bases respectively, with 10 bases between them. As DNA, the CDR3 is TGCGCCAGCAGCTTGGCCGGACTCCTCAATGAGCAGTTCTTC. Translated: CASSLAGLLNEQFF.

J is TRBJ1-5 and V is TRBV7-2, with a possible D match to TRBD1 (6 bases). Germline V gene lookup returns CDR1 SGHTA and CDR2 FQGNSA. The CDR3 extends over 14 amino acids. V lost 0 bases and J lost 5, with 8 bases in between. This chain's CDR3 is CASSLAQGYQPQHF. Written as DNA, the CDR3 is TGTGCCAGCAGCTTAGCGCAGGGGTATCAGCCCCAGCATTTT.

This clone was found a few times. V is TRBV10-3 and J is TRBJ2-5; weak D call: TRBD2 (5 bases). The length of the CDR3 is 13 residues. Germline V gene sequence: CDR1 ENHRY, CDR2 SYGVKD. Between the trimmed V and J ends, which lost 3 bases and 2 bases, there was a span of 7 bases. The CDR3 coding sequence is TGTGCCATCAGTGATTCGGGACAAGAGACCCAGTACTTC. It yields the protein CAISDSGQETQYF.

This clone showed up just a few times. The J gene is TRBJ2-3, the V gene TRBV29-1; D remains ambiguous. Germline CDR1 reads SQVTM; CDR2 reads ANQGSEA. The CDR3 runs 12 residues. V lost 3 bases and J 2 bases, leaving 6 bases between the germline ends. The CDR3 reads CSVEADTDTQYF. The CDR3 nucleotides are TGCAGCGTTGAGGCGGACACAGATACGCAGTATTTT.

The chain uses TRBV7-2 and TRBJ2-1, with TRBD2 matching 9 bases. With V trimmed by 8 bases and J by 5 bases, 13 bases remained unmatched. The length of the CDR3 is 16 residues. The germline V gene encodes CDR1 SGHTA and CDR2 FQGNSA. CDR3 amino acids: CASSGGRGGVHNEQFF. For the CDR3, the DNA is TGTGCCAGCTCTGGCGGGCGGGGGGGCGTCCACAATGAGCAGTTCTTC.

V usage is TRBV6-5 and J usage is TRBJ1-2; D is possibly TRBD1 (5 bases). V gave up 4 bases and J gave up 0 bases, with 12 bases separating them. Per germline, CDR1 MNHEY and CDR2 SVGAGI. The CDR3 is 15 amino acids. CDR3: CASSSPGQTNYGYTF. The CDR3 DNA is TGTGCCAGCAGTTCCCCCGGACAAACTAACTATGGCTACACCTTC.

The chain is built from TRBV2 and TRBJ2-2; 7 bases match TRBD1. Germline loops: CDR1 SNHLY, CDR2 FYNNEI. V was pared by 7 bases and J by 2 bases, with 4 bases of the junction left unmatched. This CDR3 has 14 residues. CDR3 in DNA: TGTGCCAGCACCCGACAGGGTAACACCGGGGAGCTGTTTTTT. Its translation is CASTRQGNTGELFF.

The CDR3 sequence: CASSPRQGRAFF. The CDR3, as DNA: TGTGCCAGCAGTCCCCGACAGGGACGAGCTTTCTTT. The V call is TRBV28, the J call TRBJ1-1; 7 bases line up with TRBD1. Germline V gene sequence: CDR1 MDHEN, CDR2 SYDVKM. The CDR3 spans 12 residues. J gave up 10 bases and V 5 bases, and 7 bases lay outside the gene matches. The variable domain in full, completed from reference TRBV28 and TRBJ1-1, reads DVKVTQSSRYLVKRTGEKVFLECVQDMDHENMFWYRQDPGLGLRLIYFSYDVKMKEKGDIPEGYSVSREKKERFSLILESASTNQTSMYLCASSPRQGRAFFGQGTRLTVV.

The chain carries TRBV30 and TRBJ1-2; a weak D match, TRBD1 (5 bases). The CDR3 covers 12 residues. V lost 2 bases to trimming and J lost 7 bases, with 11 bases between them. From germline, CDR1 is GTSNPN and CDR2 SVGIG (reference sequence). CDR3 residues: CAWSIQGSGYTF. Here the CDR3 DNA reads TGTGCCTGGAGTATCCAGGGTAGTGGCTACACCTTC.

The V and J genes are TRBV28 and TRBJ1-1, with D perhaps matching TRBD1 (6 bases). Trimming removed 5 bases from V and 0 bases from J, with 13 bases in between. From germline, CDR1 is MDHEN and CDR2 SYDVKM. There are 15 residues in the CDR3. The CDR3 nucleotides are TGTGCCAGCAGTAAGGACAGAACCATGAACACTGAAGCTTTCTTT. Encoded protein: CASSKDRTMNTEAFF.

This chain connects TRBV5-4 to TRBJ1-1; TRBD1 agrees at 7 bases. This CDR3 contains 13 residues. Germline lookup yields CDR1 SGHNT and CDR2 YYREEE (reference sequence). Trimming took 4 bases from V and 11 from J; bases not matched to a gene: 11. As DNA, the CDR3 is TGTGCCAGCAGCCCAGGGGGATCGTTCGGGGCTTTCTTT. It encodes CASSPGGSFGAFF.

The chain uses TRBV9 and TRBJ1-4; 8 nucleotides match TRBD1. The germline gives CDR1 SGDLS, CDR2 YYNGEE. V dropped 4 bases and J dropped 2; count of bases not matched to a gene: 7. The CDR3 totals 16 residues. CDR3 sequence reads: CASSSGQGGTNEKLFF. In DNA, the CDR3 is TGTGCCAGCAGCTCCGGACAGGGCGGGACTAATGAAAAACTGTTTTTT.

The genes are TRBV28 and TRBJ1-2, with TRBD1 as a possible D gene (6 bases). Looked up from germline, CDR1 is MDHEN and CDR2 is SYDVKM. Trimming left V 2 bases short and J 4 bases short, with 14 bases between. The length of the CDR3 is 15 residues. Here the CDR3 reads CASSLPTGTGYGYTF. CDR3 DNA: TGTGCCAGCAGTTTACCTACAGGGACCGGCTATGGCTACACCTTC.

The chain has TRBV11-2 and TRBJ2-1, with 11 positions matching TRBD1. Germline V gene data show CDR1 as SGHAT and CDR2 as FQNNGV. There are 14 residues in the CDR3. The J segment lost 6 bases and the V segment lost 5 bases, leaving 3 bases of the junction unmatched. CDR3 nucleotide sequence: TGTGCCAGCAGCCGGGACAGGGGGAGCAATGAGCAGTTCTTC. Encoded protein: CASSRDRGSNEQFF.

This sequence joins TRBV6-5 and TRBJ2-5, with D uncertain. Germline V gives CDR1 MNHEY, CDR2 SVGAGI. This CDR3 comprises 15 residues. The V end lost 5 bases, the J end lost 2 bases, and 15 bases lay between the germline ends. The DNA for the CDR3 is TGTGCCAGCAGTCCTACTCTAGGAACTCAAGAGACCCAGTACTTC. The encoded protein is CASSPTLGTQETQYF.

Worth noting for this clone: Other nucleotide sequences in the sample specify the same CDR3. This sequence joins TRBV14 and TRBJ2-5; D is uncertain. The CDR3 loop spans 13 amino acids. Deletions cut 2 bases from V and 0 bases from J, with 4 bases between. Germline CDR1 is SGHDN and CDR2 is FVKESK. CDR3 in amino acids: CASSQRHQETQYF. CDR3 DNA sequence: TGTGCCAGCAGCCAACGTCACCAAGAGACCCAGTACTTC.

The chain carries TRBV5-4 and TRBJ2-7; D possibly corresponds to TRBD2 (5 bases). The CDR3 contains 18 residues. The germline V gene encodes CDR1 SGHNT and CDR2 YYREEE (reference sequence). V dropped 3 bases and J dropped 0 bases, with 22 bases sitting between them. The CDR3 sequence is CASSSPKEVQQSSYEQYF. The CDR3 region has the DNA TGTGCCAGCAGCTCTCCTAAGGAGGTGCAGCAGAGCTCCTACGAGCAGTACTTC.

CDR3 sequence reads: CASRGGPSGELFF. The CDR3 region has the DNA TGTGCCAGCAGGGGGGGGCCGTCCGGGGAGCTGTTTTTT. The J gene is TRBJ2-2, the V gene TRBV7-7; D is perhaps TRBD2 (7 bases). The germline V gene encodes CDR1 SSHAT and CDR2 FNYEAQ (reference sequence). This CDR3 region has 13 residues. Trimming removed 6 bases from V and 6 bases from J, with 11 bases in between.

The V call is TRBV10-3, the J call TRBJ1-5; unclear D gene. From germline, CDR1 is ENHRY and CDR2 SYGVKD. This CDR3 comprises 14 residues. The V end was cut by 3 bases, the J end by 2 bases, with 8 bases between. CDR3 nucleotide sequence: TGTGCCATCAGTGACGACTGGGGCAATCAGCCCCAGCATTTT. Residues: CAISDDWGNQPQHF.

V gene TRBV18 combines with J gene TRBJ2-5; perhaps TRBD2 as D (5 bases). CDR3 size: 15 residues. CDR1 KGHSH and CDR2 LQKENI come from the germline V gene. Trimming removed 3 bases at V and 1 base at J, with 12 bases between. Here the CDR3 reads CASSPTGGSQETQYF. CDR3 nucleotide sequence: TGTGCCAGCTCACCCACGGGCGGGTCCCAAGAGACCCAGTACTTC.

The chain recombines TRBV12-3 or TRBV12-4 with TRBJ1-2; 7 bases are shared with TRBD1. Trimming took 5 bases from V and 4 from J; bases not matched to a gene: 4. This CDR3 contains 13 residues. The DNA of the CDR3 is TGTGCCAGCAGTCAGGGGGACGGCTATGGCTACACCTTC. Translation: CASSQGDGYGYTF.

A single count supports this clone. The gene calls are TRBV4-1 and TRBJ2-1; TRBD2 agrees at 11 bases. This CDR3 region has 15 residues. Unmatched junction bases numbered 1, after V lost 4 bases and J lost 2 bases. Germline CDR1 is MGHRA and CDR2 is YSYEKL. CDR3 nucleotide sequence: TGCGCCAGCAGCCCGACTAGCGGGACCTACAATGAGCAGTTCTTC. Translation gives CASSPTSGTYNEQFF.

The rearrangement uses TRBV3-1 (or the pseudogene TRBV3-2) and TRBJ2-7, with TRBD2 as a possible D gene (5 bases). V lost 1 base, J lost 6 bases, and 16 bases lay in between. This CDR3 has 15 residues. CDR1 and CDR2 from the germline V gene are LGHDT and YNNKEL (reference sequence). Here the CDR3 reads CASSQVGWRGPEQYF. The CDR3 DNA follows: TGTGCCAGCAGCCAAGTCGGGTGGCGAGGGCCCGAGCAGTACTTC.

DNA of the CDR3: TGTGCCAGCAGGCGGACTAACCAAGAGACCCAGTACTTC. Amino acids: CASRRTNQETQYF. This chain links TRBV6-5 with TRBJ2-5; perhaps TRBD2 as D (6 bases). The CDR3 is made up of 13 amino acids. CDR1 and CDR2 (germline): MNHEY, SVGAGI. V lost 6 bases and J lost 0, with 8 bases in between.

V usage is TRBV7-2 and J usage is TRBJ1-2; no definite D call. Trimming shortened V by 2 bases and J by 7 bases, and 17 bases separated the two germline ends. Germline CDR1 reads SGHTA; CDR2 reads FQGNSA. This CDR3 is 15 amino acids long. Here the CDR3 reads CASSLNFRPEGGYTF. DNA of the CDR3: TGTGCCAGCAGCTTAAATTTCCGTCCGGAGGGTGGCTACACCTTC. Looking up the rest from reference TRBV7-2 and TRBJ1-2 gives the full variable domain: GAGVSQSPSNKVTEKGKDVELRCDPISGHTALYWYRQSLGQGLEFLIYFQGNSAPDKSGLPSDRFSAERTGGSVSTLTIQRTQQEDSAVYLCASSLNFRPEGGYTFGSGTRLTVV.

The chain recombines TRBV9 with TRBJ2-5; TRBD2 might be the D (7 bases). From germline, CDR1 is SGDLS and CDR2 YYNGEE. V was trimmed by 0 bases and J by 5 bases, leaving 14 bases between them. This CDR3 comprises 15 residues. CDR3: CASSVEGGVPETQYF. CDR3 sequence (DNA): TGTGCCAGCAGCGTAGAGGGGGGGGTCCCCGAGACCCAGTACTTC. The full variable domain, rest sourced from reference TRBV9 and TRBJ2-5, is DSGVTQTPKHLITATGQRVTLRCSPRSGDLSVYWYQQSLDQGLQFLIQYYNGEERAKGNILERFSAQQFPDLHSELNLSSLELGDSALYFCASSVEGGVPETQYFGPGTRLLVL.

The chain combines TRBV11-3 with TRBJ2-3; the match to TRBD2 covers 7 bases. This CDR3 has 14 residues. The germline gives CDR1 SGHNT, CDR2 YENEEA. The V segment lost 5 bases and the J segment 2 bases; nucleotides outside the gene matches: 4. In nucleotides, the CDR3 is TGTGCCAGCAGCATCAGCGGGGTCACAGATACGCAGTATTTT. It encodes CASSISGVTDTQYF.

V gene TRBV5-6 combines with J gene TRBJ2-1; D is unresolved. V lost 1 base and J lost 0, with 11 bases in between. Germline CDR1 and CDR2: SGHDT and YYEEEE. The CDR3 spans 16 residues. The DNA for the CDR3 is TGTGCCAGCAGCTTGACAGCCGCGAGCTCCTACAATGAGCAGTTCTTC. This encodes CASSLTAASSYNEQFF. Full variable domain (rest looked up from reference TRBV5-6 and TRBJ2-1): DAGVTQSPTHLIKTRGQQVTLRCSPKSGHDTVSWYQQALGQGPQFIFQYYEEEERQRGNFPDRFSGHQFPNYSSELNVNALLLGDSALYLCASSLTAASSYNEQFFGPGTRLTVL.

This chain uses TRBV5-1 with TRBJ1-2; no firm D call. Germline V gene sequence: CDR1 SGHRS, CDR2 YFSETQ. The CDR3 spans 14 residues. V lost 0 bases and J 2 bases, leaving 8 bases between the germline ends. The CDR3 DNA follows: TGCGCCAGCAGCTTGGTCGGGGAAAACTATGGCTACACCTTC. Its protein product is CASSLVGENYGYTF.